This T cell receptor beta chain appears in the sequencing data of a study of T cell repertoires in cytomegalovirus infection. This clonotype was counted between two and nine times. The CDR3 contains 13 residues. Germline V gene sequence: CDR1 ENHRY, CDR2 SYGVKD. V was cut by 8 bases and J by 0 bases, with 11 bases left in between. Using its own MiXCR run on the reads, TCRdb lists one record per CDR3 protein. This table holds about 400,000 distinct CDR3 sequences, around a sixth found once. J is TRBJ2-7 and V is TRBV10-3; a possible D gene is TRBD1 (6 bases). The TCR originated in a human donor in good health (CMV status not recorded). Some clones in this sample may be carry-over from other donors' samples. The sample taken for sequencing was PBMCs. CDR3 loop: CAIGDTASYEQYF. The CDR3 DNA is TGTGCCATCGGGGACACGGCCTCCTACGAGCAGTACTTC.